These T cell receptor beta chains were read from a single sample in a study of T cell repertoires in cytomegalovirus infection. TCRdb re-called the reads with MiXCR, one entry per CDR3 protein. The sample yields about 310,000 distinct CDR3 sequences, about 25% seen once. These receptors' antigens are unknown. The sequences come from cultured PBMCs, collected from culture after CMV antigen stimulation. These receptors were obtained from a human donor in good health (CMV status not recorded). Some clones in this sample may be carry-over from other donors' samples. Each CDR3 is given with its conserved first and last residue. D genes are given only for firm matches. Where a row states a size, it is once, few, many or the class of an expanded clone; other rows omit it.

abundance,v_gene,d_gene,j_gene,CDR3nt,CDR3aa
many,TRBV7-8,.,TRBJ1-5,TGTGCCAGCACCAAGGGCTCGGGGTATAGCAATCAGCCCCAGCATTTT,CASTKGSGYSNQPQHF
few,TRBV5-1,TRBD1,TRBJ2-5,TGCGCCAGCAGCGGAACAGGGGGGATTCAAGAGACCCAGTACTTC,CASSGTGGIQETQYF
.,TRBV20-1,TRBD1,TRBJ1-2,TGCAGTGCTACCCTGGACAGGGATGGCTACACCTTC,CSATLDRDGYTF
few,TRBV7-6,.,TRBJ2-2,TGTGCCAGCAGCTTTATCGCCGGGGAGCTGTTTTTT,CASSFIAGELFF
.,TRBV6-2/TRBV6-3,.,TRBJ2-1,TGTGCCAGCAGACCCTCGGGCGCCCCAACGCAGTTCTTC,CASRPSGAPTQFF
many,TRBV12-3/TRBV12-4,.,TRBJ2-1,TGTGCCAGCAGTTCGAATATAAATGAGCAGTTCTTC,CASSSNINEQFF
.,TRBV7-2,.,TRBJ2-5,TGTGCCAGCAGCCCGAGGAGGTGGAGGACCCAGTACTTC,CASSPRRWRTQYF
many,TRBV28,TRBD2,TRBJ2-5,TGTGCCAGCAGTTTATCTGTGCTAGCGGGAGCCGGGGAGACCCAGTACTTC,CASSLSVLAGAGETQYF
few,TRBV6-2/TRBV6-3,.,TRBJ1-1,TGTGCCAGCAGTTATCCCGGGGAAGGCGCCTTCTTT,CASSYPGEGAFF
.,TRBV6-6,.,TRBJ2-7,TGTGCCAGCAGTTCCCAGGGGCCCAACTCCTACGAGCAGTACTTC,CASSSQGPNSYEQYF
few,TRBV2,.,TRBJ2-6,TGTGCCAGCGGGCAAGCAATATCCTCTGGGGCCAACGTCCTGACTTTC,CASGQAISSGANVLTF
.,TRBV7-9,TRBD2,TRBJ2-2,TGTGCCAGCAGCGAAACTAGCGCCGGGGAGCTGTTTTTT,CASSETSAGELFF
.,TRBV7-2,TRBD1,TRBJ1-4,TGTGCCAGCAGTCGCGACAGGGGGCATGAAAAACTGTTTTTT,CASSRDRGHEKLFF
.,TRBV29-1,.,TRBJ1-2,TGCAGCGACGCACCCAGGGGTGGCTACACCTTC,CSDAPRGGYTF
few,TRBV20-1,TRBD1,TRBJ2-7,TGCAGTGCTGGACCGGGACAGGTGCATAACGAGCAGTACTTC,CSAGPGQVHNEQYF
few,TRBV20-1,TRBD2,TRBJ2-5,TGCAGTGCTAGAGATCTTCTAGCGGGAGGGGAGACCCAGTACTTC,CSARDLLAGGETQYF
few,TRBV19,.,TRBJ2-3,TGTGCCAGTAGCGTCCTAAGCGCTAGCACAGATACGCAGTATTTT,CASSVLSASTDTQYF
few,TRBV24-1,.,TRBJ1-6,TGTGCCACCAGTGAGAGGACTCAAGGACCCCTCCACTTT,CATSERTQGPLHF
few,TRBV6-6,TRBD1,TRBJ2-7,TGTGCCAGCAGTTACTCCGACAGGGTGGCGGGCGAGCAGTACTTC,CASSYSDRVAGEQYF
.,TRBV7-9,.,TRBJ2-4,TGTGCCAGCAGCTTAGGTACCTTAACAGGGCCCAAAAACATTCAGTACTTC,CASSLGTLTGPKNIQYF
.,TRBV24-1,TRBD2,TRBJ2-1,TGTGCCACATCCGGGCTAGCGGGTTGGAATGAGCAGTTCTTC,CATSGLAGWNEQFF
.,TRBV6-2/TRBV6-3,TRBD2,TRBJ2-1,TGTGCCAGCAGTCCCGTTAGCGGGAGGACCTCCTACAATGAGCAGTTCTTC,CASSPVSGRTSYNEQFF
few,TRBV28,TRBD2,TRBJ2-3,TGTGCCAGCAGTTTTAGCGGGAGCCAAGCAGGGGGGCAGTATTTT,CASSFSGSQAGGQYF
.,TRBV19,.,TRBJ2-7,TGTGCCAGTGCCCGGTCGAGCTCCTACGAGCAGTACTTC,CASARSSSYEQYF
.,TRBV28,.,TRBJ1-2,TGTGCCAGCAGCATCTCTTGGGGAGGCGGGGTTGGGGACTATGGCTACACCTTC,CASSISWGGGVGDYGYTF
few,TRBV6-2/TRBV6-3,.,TRBJ2-1,TGTGCCAGCAGTGGGGCCTACAATGAGCAGTTCTTC,CASSGAYNEQFF
.,TRBV6-5,TRBD1,TRBJ2-3,TGTGCCAGCAGTTTCGACAGGGGAGATACGCAGTATTTT,CASSFDRGDTQYF
many,TRBV2,TRBD1,TRBJ2-7,TGTGCCAGCACCAGTAGACAGGGCTACTCCTACGAGCAGTACTTC,CASTSRQGYSYEQYF